These T cell receptor beta chains were read from a single sample in a study of cytomegalovirus exposure and HLA in healthy donors. Libraries were prepared by immunoSEQ multiplex PCR; TCRdb keeps only in-frame clonotypes and omits some of them. The top ten hold approximately 2% of the sample, which has approximately 190,000 clones, about three quarters seen once. The sample taken for sequencing was PBMCs. Receptor source: a woman aged 25 to 39 in good health and CMV-seropositive. Both conserved end residues are trimmed from each CDR3. D genes are given only for firm matches.

d_call: TRBD2; j_call: TRBJ2-2; v_call: TRBV5-4; cdr3_aa: ASSLPSGRGTGELF
d_call: .; j_call: .; v_call: TRBV6-1; cdr3_aa: ASSPSGTLYYEQY
d_call: .; j_call: TRBJ1-2; v_call: TRBV7-2; cdr3_aa: ASGGSGFYGYT
d_call: .; j_call: TRBJ2-3; v_call: TRBV21-1; cdr3_aa: ASRTGVVDTQY
d_call: .; j_call: TRBJ1-2; v_call: TRBV30; cdr3_aa: AWSPETGYT
d_call: TRBD1; j_call: TRBJ2-7; v_call: TRBV4-2; cdr3_aa: ASTGTGGYEQY
d_call: .; j_call: TRBJ2-3; v_call: TRBV5-4; cdr3_aa: ASSTDTDTQY
d_call: .; j_call: TRBJ1-1; v_call: TRBV7-7; cdr3_aa: ASTLQEHSEAF
d_call: TRBD2; j_call: TRBJ2-7; v_call: TRBV7-2; cdr3_aa: ASSLTSGAYEQY
d_call: .; j_call: TRBJ2-7; v_call: TRBV29-1; cdr3_aa: SVHLRGAYEQY
d_call: .; j_call: TRBJ2-7; v_call: TRBV15; cdr3_aa: ATSVGTYEEQY
d_call: TRBD2; j_call: TRBJ2-1; v_call: TRBV7-6; cdr3_aa: ASSPRGTSGYNEQF
d_call: .; j_call: TRBJ1-5; v_call: TRBV18; cdr3_aa: ASSPGGDQPQH
d_call: TRBD1; j_call: TRBJ2-5; v_call: TRBV29-1; cdr3_aa: SVVPTGVVETQY
d_call: TRBD2; j_call: TRBJ2-1; v_call: TRBV5-1; cdr3_aa: ASSSWTSGRGKDEQF
d_call: .; j_call: TRBJ2-1; v_call: TRBV30; cdr3_aa: AWRQQGWNEQF
d_call: .; j_call: TRBJ1-6; v_call: TRBV30; cdr3_aa: AWRGIQPSSYNSPLH
d_call: .; j_call: TRBJ1-1; v_call: TRBV18; cdr3_aa: ASSPARAGTRGTEAF
d_call: .; j_call: TRBJ2-1; v_call: TRBV4-2; cdr3_aa: ASSQDVARTLPANEQF
d_call: .; j_call: TRBJ2-7; v_call: TRBV16; cdr3_aa: ASSQTGSTALGQY
d_call: TRBD1; j_call: TRBJ1-5; v_call: TRBV19; cdr3_aa: ASSMRDSWNQPQH
d_call: TRBD2; j_call: TRBJ2-1; v_call: TRBV7-9; cdr3_aa: ASSSVAGTSYEQF
d_call: TRBD2; j_call: TRBJ2-2; v_call: TRBV10-3; cdr3_aa: AISESKTSNTGELF
d_call: TRBD2; j_call: TRBJ2-7; v_call: TRBV7-9; cdr3_aa: ASSQDGTSGAYEQY
d_call: TRBD2; j_call: TRBJ2-1; v_call: TRBV30; cdr3_aa: ASNSRGAGGLSSYNEQF
d_call: .; j_call: TRBJ2-5; v_call: TRBV5-1; cdr3_aa: ASSLGVRETQY
d_call: TRBD1; j_call: TRBJ1-2; v_call: TRBV18; cdr3_aa: ASSPQTGGNYGYT
d_call: .; j_call: TRBJ1-1; v_call: TRBV2; cdr3_aa: ASSEGTVNTEAF
d_call: .; j_call: TRBJ1-5; v_call: TRBV19; cdr3_aa: ASSMAVRAYSNQPQH